Shown below are 25 T cell receptor beta chains from a single sample sequenced in a study of CD8+ T cells in alopecia areata. Cutaneous lymph node cells were pooled, and they were sorted using CD4, CD8alpha, NKG2D, NKG2ACE and other markers. The authors extracted RNA and reverse transcribed it into cDNA as the sequencing template. The protocol was immunoSEQ multiplex PCR, while the TCRdb copy is restricted to in-frame clones and leaves out a portion. This set yields approximately 280,000 clones and no singletons; the top ten hold less than 1.5%. Sequencing was performed on CD4+ T cells sorted from a lymph node. Receptors originate from a C3H/HeJ mouse with alopecia areata. The mice in this strain carry MHC haplotype H2-k.

On this clone: The gene names here belong to mouse. Read coverage stops 4 residues before the CDR3 terminus; the germline J gene supplies the remainder. The chain recombines TRBV5 with TRBJ2-5, with 7 bases aligning to TRBD2. Germline assignment: CDR1 LGHNA and CDR2 YNLKQL (reference sequence). The CDR3 has 15 residues. V shed 3 bases, J shed 2 bases, and the junction held 5 bases outside the gene matches. CDR3 protein: CASSQQLGSQDTQYF. The DNA read from the CDR3 is TGTGCCAGCAGCCAGCAACTGGGGAGCCAAGAC.

Notes on this clone: Mouse germline and gene names are used. The sequenced fragment ends 4 residues before the CDR3 boundary, so the rest is inferred from the germline J gene. The chain is built from TRBV13-2 and TRBJ2-7; TRBD2 agrees at 10 bases. Looked up from germline, CDR1 is NNHNN and CDR2 is SYGAGS (reference sequence). The CDR3 is 15 residues long. The sequenced CDR3 bases are TGTGCCAGCGGTGATCCCAACTGGGGGGGGTAT. This sequence encodes CASGDPNWGGY. Given in full, the CDR3 is CASGDPNWGGYEQYF.

As regards this clone: All gene names here are mouse names. The read stops 4 residues short of the end of the CDR3; the missing end is completed from the germline J gene. The rearrangement joins TRBV13-3 to TRBJ2-1; 8 bases fit TRBD2. With V trimmed by 2 bases and J by 6 bases, 7 bases remained unmatched. There are 15 residues in the CDR3. The germline CDR1 and CDR2 sequences are NNHDY and SYVADS. The sequenced part of the CDR3 DNA is TGTGCCAGCAGTGACCCCTGGGGGGCTCCTGCT. It codes for CASSDPWGAPA. The CDR3, in full, reads CASSDPWGAPAEQFF.

Comment on this clone: Gene names are the mouse ones. The CDR3 goes on 4 residues after the read ends, and that part is filled in from the germline J gene. Other DNA variants within this sample encode the same CDR3. The chain has TRBV19 and TRBJ2-7; 7 bases line up with TRBD2. Trimming cost V 2 bases and J 0 bases; bases outside gene matches: 2. Germline CDR1 FNHDT, CDR2 SITEND (reference sequence). The CDR3 length is 14 residues. CDR3 bases read: TGTGCCAGCAGTATGGCTGGGGGCTCCTAT. Protein: CASSMAGGSY. The entire CDR3 is CASSMAGGSYEQYF.

This clone occurred a few times. Genes here carry mouse names. The CDR3 spells CASSQDLGGENTLYF. CDR3 DNA (partial): TGTGCCAGCAGCCAAGATCTGGGGGGTGAAAAC. The chain couples TRBV5 to TRBJ2-4; 8 nucleotides align to TRBD2. Coverage ceases 4 residues before the CDR3 finishes, and the germline J gene fills in the end. The CDR3 extends over 15 amino acids. CDR1 is LGHNA, CDR2 YNLKQL, per germline (reference sequence).

This clone was observed a few times. Gene names and germline match the mouse. The CDR3 end is not reached by the read, which stops 4 residues before it; the germline J gene fills it in. The V gene is TRBV5, the J gene TRBJ1-2; 7 nucleotides agree with TRBD1. This CDR3 spans 15 amino acids. Germline CDR1 and CDR2: LGHNA and YNLKQL (reference sequence). The CDR3 loop is CASSSDRAGSADYTF. CDR3 DNA, as far as it was read: TGTGCCAGCAGCTCCGACAGGGCCGGTTCGGCC.

Remarks on this clone: The gene names given are mouse names. Read coverage stops 4 residues before the CDR3 terminus; the germline J gene supplies the remainder. This chain connects TRBV19 to TRBJ1-2; unclear D gene. From germline, CDR1 is FNHDT and CDR2 SITEND (reference sequence). The CDR3 has 13 amino acids. The V end lost 1 base, the J end lost 3 bases, and 7 bases lay between the germline ends. The CDR3 is CASSINGDSDYTF. CDR3 DNA, as far as it was read: TGTGCCAGCAGTATAAATGGGGACTCC.

This clone appeared a few times. Mouse germline and gene names are used. Read data end 4 residues before the CDR3 end; the end is taken from the germline J gene. The chain couples TRBV13-1 to TRBJ2-1; no clear D. The CDR3 totals 17 residues. V gave up 0 bases and J gave up 0 bases, with 13 bases separating them. CDR1 and CDR2 from the germline V gene are NSHNY and SYGAGN. The CDR3 loop reads CASSDALAGINYAEQFF. CDR3 bases read: TGTGCCAGCAGTGATGCGCTCGCAGGTATTAACTATGCT.

This clone was counted between two and nine times. Gene names refer to mouse genes. CDR3 sequence: CASGDSDRLDSPLYF. The DNA read from the CDR3 is TGTGCCAGCGGTGACTCTGACAGACTTGATTCGCCC. V usage is TRBV13-2 and J usage is TRBJ1-6, with D perhaps TRBD1 (5 bases). The read ends 3 residues before the CDR3 terminus; that terminus is restored from the germline J gene. TRBJ1-6 is marked as an open reading frame, function uncertain. Germline CDR1 and CDR2: NNHNN and SYGAGS (reference sequence). The CDR3 is 15 residues long. Trimming pared 2 bases from V and 8 bases from J, leaving 14 bases between.

A remark on this clone: Here the gene names and germline are mouse. The read terminates 4 residues ahead of where the CDR3 ends, so the germline J gene completes it. Other DNA sequences in this sample translate to the same CDR3. J is TRBJ2-2 and V is TRBV19; 10 nucleotides match TRBD2. The V segment lost 5 bases and the J segment 0 bases; nucleotides outside the gene matches: 1. The CDR3 sequence is 15 residues long. Germline lookup yields CDR1 FNHDT and CDR2 SITEND (reference sequence). The CDR3 bases that were read are TGTGCCAGCAGAGGGACTGGGGCAAACACCGGG. The encoded protein is CASRGTGANTG. The complete CDR3 reads CASRGTGANTGQLYF.

About this clone itself: Germline and genes here are mouse. Coverage ceases 4 residues before the CDR3 finishes, and the germline J gene fills in the end. Other DNA sequences within the sample encode an identical CDR3. The chain uses TRBV19 and TRBJ2-7; 7 bases match TRBD1. CDR1 and CDR2 (germline): FNHDT, SITEND (reference sequence). V was clipped by 4 bases and J by 1 base; unmatched bases: 2. CDR3 length: 13 amino acids. CDR3 sequence: CASSRQGSYEQYF. CDR3 DNA (partial): TGTGCCAGCAGTCGACAGGGTTCCTAT.

With regard to this clone: Any gene name here is a mouse gene name. The observed sequence ends 4 residues before the CDR3 terminus, with the missing tail filled in from the germline J gene. Other DNA sequences in this sample translate to the same CDR3. The rearrangement uses TRBV1 and TRBJ2-5; 11 nucleotides line up with TRBD2. In germline, CDR1 is NSQYPW, CDR2 LRSPGD (reference sequence). There are 15 residues in the CDR3. The sequenced part of the CDR3 DNA is TGCACCTGCAGTGCAGGACTGGGGGGGAAAGAC. Amino acid sequence: CTCSAGLGGKD. The CDR3, in full, reads CTCSAGLGGKDTQYF.

The sample holds a few counts of this clone. The gene names here belong to mouse. CDR3 amino acids: CASSQDQSDYTF. Partial CDR3 DNA: TGTGCCAGCAGCCAAGATCAGTCC. This rearrangement joins TRBV2 to TRBJ1-2; D gene uncertain. The read ends 4 residues early relative to the CDR3; the germline J gene fills the gap. Germline V CDR1 and CDR2: LGHNA, YSYQKL. The CDR3 runs to 12 residues.

This clone came up a few times. Gene names are the mouse ones. Coverage ceases 4 residues before the CDR3 finishes, and the germline J gene fills in the end. At the DNA level, this CDR3 is encoded by other sequences in the same sample as well. The chain recombines TRBV1 with TRBJ2-3; the match to TRBD2 covers 9 bases. With 1 base clipped from V and 0 bases from J, the junction kept 2 bases outside the gene matches. CDR1 and CDR2 from the germline V gene are NSQYPW and LRSPGD (reference sequence). CDR3 length: 16 amino acids. The CDR3 loop is CTCSAGLGASAETLYF. The sequenced CDR3 bases are TGCACCTGCAGTGCAGGACTGGGGGCTAGTGCAGAA.

This clone was seen a handful of times. Genes and germline are mouse. Sequencing ends 4 residues short of the CDR3 end; the germline J gene provides the rest. J is TRBJ2-1 and V is TRBV19; D may be TRBD1 (6 bases). Germline-derived CDR1 and CDR2 are FNHDT and SITEND (reference sequence). Trimming left V 3 bases short and J 2 bases short, with 12 bases between. The CDR3 covers 15 residues. CDR3 loop: CASSSRDKYYAEQFF. The sequenced CDR3 bases are TGTGCCAGCAGTAGCCGGGACAAGTACTATGCT.

In the case of this clone: Genes and germline are mouse. The sequence runs out 4 residues before the end of the CDR3; the remainder is reconstructed from the germline J gene. This chain uses TRBV13-1 with TRBJ2-1; 7 positions match TRBD2. The germline V gene encodes CDR1 NSHNY and CDR2 SYGAGN. CDR3 size: 16 residues. Unmatched junction bases numbered 11, after V lost 2 bases and J lost 6 bases. The CDR3: CASSESAGGVSAEQFF. The covered CDR3 bases are TGTGCCAGCAGTGAATCCGCCGGGGGGGTCTCTGCT.

Concerning this clone itself: The gene symbols are mouse symbols. With the read ending 4 residues before the CDR3 end, the germline J gene is used to fill in that end. V and J are TRBV19 and TRBJ2-3; 12 nucleotides line up with TRBD2. With 3 bases clipped from V and 3 bases from J, the junction kept 8 bases outside the gene matches. The V gene's germline CDR1 is FNHDT and CDR2 SITEND (reference sequence). The CDR3 extends over 17 amino acids. CDR3 bases read: TGTGCCAGCAGTAGTCTCCCGGGACTGGGGGGAGCAGAA. This codes for CASSSLPGLGGAE. The whole CDR3 sequence is CASSSLPGLGGAETLYF.

This clone was detected ten times or more. Gene names are mouse gene names. The read is 4 residues too short to cover the CDR3 end, so that end is filled in from the germline J gene. The sample holds other DNA sequences that translate to the same CDR3. The rearrangement links TRBV1 to TRBJ2-1, with 10 bases fitting TRBD1. Trimming took 3 bases from V and 4 from J; bases not matched to a gene: 0. The CDR3 runs 14 residues. The V gene's germline CDR1 is NSQYPW and CDR2 LRSPGD (reference sequence). CDR3 bases read: TGCACCTGCAGTGCGGGACAGGGGTATGCT. This codes for CTCSAGQGYA. The whole CDR3 reads CTCSAGQGYAEQFF.

As to this clone: Gene names follow the mouse nomenclature. Other DNA sequences from this sample encode an identical CDR3 as well. CDR3 DNA (partial): TGTGCCAGCCGGGACAGTAACTATGCT. It translates to CASRDSNYA. The entire CDR3 protein is CASRDSNYAEQFF. V gene TRBV13-1 combines with J gene TRBJ2-1, with 7 positions matching TRBD1. The read falls 4 residues short of the CDR3 end, and the missing part is taken from the germline J gene. After removal of 7 bases from V and 0 bases from J, the junction contained 1 base not matched to a gene. Germline V gene lookup returns CDR1 NSHNY and CDR2 SYGAGN. The CDR3 totals 13 residues.

As concerns this clone: Each gene name is a mouse one. The read falls 4 residues short of the CDR3 end, and the missing part is taken from the germline J gene. At the DNA level, this CDR3 is encoded by other sequences in the same sample as well. This chain uses TRBV19 with TRBJ1-1; D uncertain. CDR1 and CDR2 (germline): FNHDT, SITEND (reference sequence). V shed 5 bases and J shed 1 base, with 6 bases lying between them. CDR3 length: 12 amino acids. CDR3 sequence: CASRTINTEVFF. CDR3 bases read: TGTGCCAGCAGAACAATAAACACA.

As regards this clone: Gene names are mouse gene names. The read terminates 4 residues ahead of where the CDR3 ends, so the germline J gene completes it. The V and J genes are TRBV13-3 and TRBJ2-1, with a tentative D call TRBD1 (6 bases). This CDR3 is 14 amino acids long. Germline CDR1 NNHDY, CDR2 SYVADS. V was clipped by 0 bases and J by 3 bases, with 7 bases between them. CDR3 in amino acids: CASSDDRVYAEQFF. CDR3 bases read: TGTGCCAGCAGTGATGACAGGGTCTATGCT.

A word on this clone: The gene names given are mouse names. The read ends 4 residues before the CDR3 terminus; that terminus is restored from the germline J gene. Other DNA sequences in the same sample also yield this CDR3. The V and J genes are TRBV1 and TRBJ2-1; 8 nucleotides align to TRBD1. There are 15 residues in the CDR3. The junction had 2 bases not matched to a gene; V was cut back by 0 bases and J by 4 bases. CDR1 is NSQYPW, CDR2 LRSPGD, per germline (reference sequence). The CDR3 reads CTCSADTGGYAEQFF. The part of the CDR3 DNA that was read is TGCACCTGCAGTGCAGATACAGGGGGATATGCT.

This clone was found a few times. Mouse gene names apply. The CDR3 end lies 4 residues beyond the end of the read and is filled in from the germline J gene. Additional DNA sequences in this sample encode the identical CDR3. The chain joins TRBV31 to TRBJ2-5; 10 bases are a match to TRBD2. Trimming removed 1 base from V and 0 bases from J; junction bases left unmatched: 4. CDR1 GKSSPN and CDR2 SITVG come from the germline V gene. The CDR3 spans 16 residues. The covered CDR3 bases are TGTGCCTGGAGTCCCCGACTGGGGGGAAACCAAGAC. Amino acids: CAWSPRLGGNQD. The complete CDR3 sequence is CAWSPRLGGNQDTQYF. The whole variable domain, filled in from reference TRBV31 and TRBJ2-5, reads AQTIHQWPVAEIKAVGSPLSLGCTIKGKSSPNLYWYWQATGGTLQQLFYSITVGQVESVVQLNLSASRPKDDQFILSTEKLLLSHSGFYLCAWSPRLGGNQDTQYFGPGTRLLVL.

The table lists this clone with a few counts. These gene names are mouse names. The read terminates 4 residues ahead of where the CDR3 ends, so the germline J gene completes it. The gene calls are TRBV31 and TRBJ2-3; 7 bases agree with TRBD1. This CDR3 contains 13 residues. Germline lookup yields CDR1 GKSSPN and CDR2 SITVG. Germline trimming cut 3 bases from V and 0 bases from J; bases unmatched to any gene: 0. The DNA read from the CDR3 is TGTGCCTGGAGGACAGGGAGTGCAGAA. The encoded protein is CAWRTGSAE. The CDR3 in full is CAWRTGSAETLYF. Together with reference TRBV31 and TRBJ2-3, the CDR3 gives the full variable domain: AQTIHQWPVAEIKAVGSPLSLGCTIKGKSSPNLYWYWQATGGTLQQLFYSITVGQVESVVQLNLSASRPKDDQFILSTEKLLLSHSGFYLCAWRTGSAETLYFGSGTRLTVL.

This clone turned up a few times. Gene labels here are mouse ones. The CDR3 extends 4 residues past the end of the read, so its final part is completed from the germline J gene. The chain is built from TRBV13-2 and TRBJ2-7; a possible D gene is TRBD2 (6 bases). Germline loops: CDR1 NNHNN, CDR2 SYGAGS (reference sequence). This CDR3 contains 15 residues. Trimming left V 5 bases short and J 0 bases short, with 15 bases between. The DNA read from the CDR3 is TGTGCCAGCGGCCCTCCGGGACTCAGCTCCTAT. Translating gives CASGPPGLSSY. The entire CDR3 sequence reads CASGPPGLSSYEQYF.